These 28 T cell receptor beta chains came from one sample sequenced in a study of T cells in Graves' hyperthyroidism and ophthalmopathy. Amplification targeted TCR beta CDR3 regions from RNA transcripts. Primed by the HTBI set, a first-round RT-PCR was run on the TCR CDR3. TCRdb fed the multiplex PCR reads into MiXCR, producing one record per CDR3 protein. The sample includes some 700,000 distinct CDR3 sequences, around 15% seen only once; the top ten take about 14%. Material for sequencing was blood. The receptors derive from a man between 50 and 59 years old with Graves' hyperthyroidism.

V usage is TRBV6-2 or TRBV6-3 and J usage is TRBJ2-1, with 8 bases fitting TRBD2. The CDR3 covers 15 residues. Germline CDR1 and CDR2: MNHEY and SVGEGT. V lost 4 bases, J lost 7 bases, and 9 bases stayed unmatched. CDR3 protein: CASSSLPGGPNEQFF. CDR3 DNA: TGTGCCAGCAGTTCCTTACCGGGAGGGCCGAATGAGCAGTTCTTC.

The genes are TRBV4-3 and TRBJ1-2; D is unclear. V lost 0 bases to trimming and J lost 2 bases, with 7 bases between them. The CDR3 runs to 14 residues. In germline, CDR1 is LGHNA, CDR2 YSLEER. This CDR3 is CASSQDPGNYGYTF. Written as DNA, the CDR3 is TGCGCCAGCAGCCAAGACCCAGGCAACTATGGCTACACCTTC.

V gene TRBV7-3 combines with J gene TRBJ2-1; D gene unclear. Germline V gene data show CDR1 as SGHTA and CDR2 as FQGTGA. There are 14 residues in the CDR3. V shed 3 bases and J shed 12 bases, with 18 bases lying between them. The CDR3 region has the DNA TGTGCCAGCAGCTTGAATACGGACGGTCCAAGGCAGTTCTTC. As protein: CASSLNTDGPRQFF.

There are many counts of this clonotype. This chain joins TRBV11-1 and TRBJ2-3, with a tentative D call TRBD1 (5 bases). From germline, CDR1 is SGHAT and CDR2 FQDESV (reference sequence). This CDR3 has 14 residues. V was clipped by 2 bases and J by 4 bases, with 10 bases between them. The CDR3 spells CASSLRNRPDTQYF. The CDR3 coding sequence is TGTGCCAGCAGCTTAAGGAACAGGCCAGATACGCAGTATTTT. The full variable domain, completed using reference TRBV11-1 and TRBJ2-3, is EAEVAQSPRYKITEKSQAVAFWCDPISGHATLYWYRQILGQGPELLVQFQDESVVDDSQLPKDRFSAERLKGVDSTLKIQPAELGDSAMYLCASSLRNRPDTQYFGPGTRLTVL.

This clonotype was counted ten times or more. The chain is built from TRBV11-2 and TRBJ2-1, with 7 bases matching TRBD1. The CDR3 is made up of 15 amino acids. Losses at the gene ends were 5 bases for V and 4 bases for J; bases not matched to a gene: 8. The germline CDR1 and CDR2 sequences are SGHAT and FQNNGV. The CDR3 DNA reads TGTGCCAGCAGCCGGACCGGGACAGAGTACAATGAGCAGTTCTTC. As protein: CASSRTGTEYNEQFF.

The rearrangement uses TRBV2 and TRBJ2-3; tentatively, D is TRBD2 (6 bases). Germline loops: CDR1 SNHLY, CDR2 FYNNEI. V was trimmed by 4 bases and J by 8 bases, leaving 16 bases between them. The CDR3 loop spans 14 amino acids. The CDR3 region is CASSGVSGQVTQYF. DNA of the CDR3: TGTGCCAGCAGTGGGGTTAGCGGCCAAGTTACGCAGTATTTT.

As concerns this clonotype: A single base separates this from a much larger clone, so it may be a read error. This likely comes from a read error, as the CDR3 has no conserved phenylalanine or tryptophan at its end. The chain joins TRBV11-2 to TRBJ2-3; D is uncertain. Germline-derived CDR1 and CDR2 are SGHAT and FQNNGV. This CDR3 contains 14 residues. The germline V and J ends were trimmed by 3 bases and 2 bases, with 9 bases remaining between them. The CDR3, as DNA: TGTGCCAGCAGCTTTAATGATAACACAGATACGCAGTATCTT. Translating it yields CASSFNDNTDTQYL.

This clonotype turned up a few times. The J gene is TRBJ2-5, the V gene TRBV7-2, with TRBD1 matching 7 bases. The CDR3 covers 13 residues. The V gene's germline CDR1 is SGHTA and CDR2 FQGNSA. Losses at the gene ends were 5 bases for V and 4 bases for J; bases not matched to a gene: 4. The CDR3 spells CASSKGQIETQYF. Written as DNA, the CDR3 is TGTGCCAGCAGCAAGGGACAGATAGAGACCCAGTACTTC.

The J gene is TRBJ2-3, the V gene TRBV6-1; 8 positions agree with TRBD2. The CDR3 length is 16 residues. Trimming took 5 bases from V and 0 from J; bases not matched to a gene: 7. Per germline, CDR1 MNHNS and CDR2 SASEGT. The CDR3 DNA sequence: TGTGCCAGCAGTAGCCCAGCGGGGGCCAGCACAGATACGCAGTATTTT. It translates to CASSSPAGASTDTQYF.

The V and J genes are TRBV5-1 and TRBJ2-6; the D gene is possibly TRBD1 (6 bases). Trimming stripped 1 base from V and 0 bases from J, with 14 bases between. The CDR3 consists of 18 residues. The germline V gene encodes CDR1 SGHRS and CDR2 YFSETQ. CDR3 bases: TGCGCCAGCAGCTTGAGCGTCAGGGGAACCTCTGGGGCCAACGTCCTGACTTTC. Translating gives CASSLSVRGTSGANVLTF. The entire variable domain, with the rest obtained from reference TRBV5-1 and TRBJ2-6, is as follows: KAGVTQTPRYLIKTRGQQVTLSCSPISGHRSVSWYQQTPGQGLQFLFEYFSETQRNKGNFPGRFSGRQFSNSRSEMNVSTLELGDSALYLCASSLSVRGTSGANVLTFGAGSRLTVL.

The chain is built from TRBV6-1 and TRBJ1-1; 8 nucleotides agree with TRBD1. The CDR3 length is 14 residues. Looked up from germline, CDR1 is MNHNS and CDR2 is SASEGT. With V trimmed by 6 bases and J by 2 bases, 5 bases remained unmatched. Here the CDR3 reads CASREQGVNTEAFF. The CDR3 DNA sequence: TGTGCCAGCAGGGAACAGGGGGTAAACACTGAAGCTTTCTTT.

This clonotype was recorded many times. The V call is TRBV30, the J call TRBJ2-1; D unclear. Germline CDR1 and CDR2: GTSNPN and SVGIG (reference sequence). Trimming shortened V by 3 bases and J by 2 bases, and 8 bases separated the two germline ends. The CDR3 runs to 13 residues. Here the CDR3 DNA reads TGTGCCTGGAGAAGGCAGACCTACAATGAGCAGTTCTTC. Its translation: CAWRRQTYNEQFF.

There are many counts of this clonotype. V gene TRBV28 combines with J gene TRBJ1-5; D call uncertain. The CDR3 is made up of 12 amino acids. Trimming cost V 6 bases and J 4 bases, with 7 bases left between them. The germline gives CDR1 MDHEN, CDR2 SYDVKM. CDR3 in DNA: TGTGCCAGCAGGGCCCAGAATCAGCCCCAGCATTTT. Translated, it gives CASRAQNQPQHF.

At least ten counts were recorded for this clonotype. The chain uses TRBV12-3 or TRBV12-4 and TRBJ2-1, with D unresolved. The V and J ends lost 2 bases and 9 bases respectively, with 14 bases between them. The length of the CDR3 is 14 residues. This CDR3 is CASSLLGDLAEQFF. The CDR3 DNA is TGTGCCAGCAGTTTACTCGGCGACCTGGCTGAGCAGTTCTTC.

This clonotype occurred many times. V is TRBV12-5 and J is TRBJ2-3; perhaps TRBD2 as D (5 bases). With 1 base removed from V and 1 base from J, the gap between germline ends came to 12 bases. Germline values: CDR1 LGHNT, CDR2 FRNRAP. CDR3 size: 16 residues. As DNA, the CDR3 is TGTGCTAGTGGTTTGGCGGAGCGGTGGGGCACAGATACGCAGTATTTT. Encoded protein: CASGLAERWGTDTQYF.

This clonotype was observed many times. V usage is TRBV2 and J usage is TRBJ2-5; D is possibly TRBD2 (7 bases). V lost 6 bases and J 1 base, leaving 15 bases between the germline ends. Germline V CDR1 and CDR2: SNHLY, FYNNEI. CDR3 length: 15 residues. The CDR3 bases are TGTGCCAGCAGCGGGGGGCAAAATCTCCAAGAGACCCAGTACTTC. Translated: CASSGGQNLQETQYF.

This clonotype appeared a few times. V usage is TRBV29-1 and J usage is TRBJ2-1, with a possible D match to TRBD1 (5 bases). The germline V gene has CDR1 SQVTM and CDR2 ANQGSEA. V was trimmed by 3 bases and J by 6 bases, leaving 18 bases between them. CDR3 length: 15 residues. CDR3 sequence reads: CSVEAVDILSNEQFF. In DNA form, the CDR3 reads TGCAGCGTTGAGGCGGTGGACATTCTAAGCAATGAGCAGTTCTTC.

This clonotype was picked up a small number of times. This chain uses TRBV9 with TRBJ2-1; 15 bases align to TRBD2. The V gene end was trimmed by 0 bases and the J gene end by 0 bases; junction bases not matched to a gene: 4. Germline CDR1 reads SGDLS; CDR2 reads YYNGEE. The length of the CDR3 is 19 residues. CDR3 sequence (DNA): TGTGCCAGCAGCGTAGCGGGACTAGCGGGAGGAAGCTCCTACAATGAGCAGTTCTTC. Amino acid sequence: CASSVAGLAGGSSYNEQFF. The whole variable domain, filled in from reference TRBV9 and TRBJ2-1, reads DSGVTQTPKHLITATGQRVTLRCSPRSGDLSVYWYQQSLDQGLQFLIQYYNGEERAKGNILERFSAQQFPDLHSELNLSSLELGDSALYFCASSVAGLAGGSSYNEQFFGPGTRLTVL.

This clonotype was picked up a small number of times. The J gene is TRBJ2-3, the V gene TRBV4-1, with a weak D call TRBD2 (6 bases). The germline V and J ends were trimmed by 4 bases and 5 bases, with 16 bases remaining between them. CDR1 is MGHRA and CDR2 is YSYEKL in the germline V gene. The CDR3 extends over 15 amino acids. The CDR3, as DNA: TGCGCCAGCAGCCGCTTCCCGGGAGTGGGAGATACGCAGTATTTT. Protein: CASSRFPGVGDTQYF.

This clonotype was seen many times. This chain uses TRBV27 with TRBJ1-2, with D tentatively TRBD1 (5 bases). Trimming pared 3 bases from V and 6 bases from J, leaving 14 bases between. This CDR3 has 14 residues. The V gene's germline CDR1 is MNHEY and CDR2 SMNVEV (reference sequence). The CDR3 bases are TGTGCCAGCAGTTTTGTAGGCCTGGGGCATGGCTACACCTTC. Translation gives CASSFVGLGHGYTF.

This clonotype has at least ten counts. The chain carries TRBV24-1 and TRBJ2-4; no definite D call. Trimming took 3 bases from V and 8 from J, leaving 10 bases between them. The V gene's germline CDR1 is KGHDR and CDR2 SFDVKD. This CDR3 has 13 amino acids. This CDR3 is CATSDEKFDIQYF. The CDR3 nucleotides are TGTGCCACCAGTGATGAGAAGTTTGACATTCAGTACTTC.

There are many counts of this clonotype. CDR3 nucleotides: TGTGCCAGCAGCTCGGGACAGTATCTCTATGGCTACACCTTC. Protein product: CASSSGQYLYGYTF. V usage is TRBV28 and J usage is TRBJ1-2, with 7 bases fitting TRBD1. The CDR3 is made up of 14 amino acids. Germline values: CDR1 MDHEN, CDR2 SYDVKM. Losses at the gene ends were 6 bases for V and 4 bases for J; bases not matched to a gene: 8.

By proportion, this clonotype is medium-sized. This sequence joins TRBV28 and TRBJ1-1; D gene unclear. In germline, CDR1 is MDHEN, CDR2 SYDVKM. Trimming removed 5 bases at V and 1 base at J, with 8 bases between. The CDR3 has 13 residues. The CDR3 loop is CASSTARNTEAFF. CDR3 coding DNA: TGTGCCAGCAGTACTGCCCGGAACACTGAAGCTTTCTTT.

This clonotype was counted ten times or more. The CDR3 DNA reads as TGTGCCAGCAGCCCGGGAAAAGGGGTCGATGAGCAGTTCTTC. Its protein product is CASSPGKGVDEQFF. This chain joins TRBV7-9 and TRBJ2-1; either TRBD1 or TRBD2 may fit D (5 bases each). CDR3 length equals 14 residues. Germline CDR1 and CDR2: SEHNR and FQNEAQ (reference sequence). V lost 5 bases and J 8 bases, leaving 16 bases between the germline ends.

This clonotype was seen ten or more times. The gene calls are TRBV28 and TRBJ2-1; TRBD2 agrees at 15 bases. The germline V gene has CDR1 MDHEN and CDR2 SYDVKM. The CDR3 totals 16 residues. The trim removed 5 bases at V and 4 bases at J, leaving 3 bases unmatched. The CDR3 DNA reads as TGTGCCAGCAGTCCCGGACTAGCGGGAGGGTACAATGAGCAGTTCTTC. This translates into CASSPGLAGGYNEQFF.

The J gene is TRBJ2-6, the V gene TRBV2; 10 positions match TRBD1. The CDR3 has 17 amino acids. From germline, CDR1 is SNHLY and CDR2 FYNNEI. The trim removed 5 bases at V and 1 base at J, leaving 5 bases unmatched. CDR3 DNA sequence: TGTGCCAGCAGTCTGGACAGGGGGGCATCTGGGGCCAACGTCCTGACTTTC. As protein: CASSLDRGASGANVLTF.

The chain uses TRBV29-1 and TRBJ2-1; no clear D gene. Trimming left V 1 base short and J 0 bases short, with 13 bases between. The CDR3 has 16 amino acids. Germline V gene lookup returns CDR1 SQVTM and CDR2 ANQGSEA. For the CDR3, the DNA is TGCAGCGTTGAAGGTTCAGCCCAGAGCTCCTACAATGAGCAGTTCTTC. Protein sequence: CSVEGSAQSSYNEQFF.

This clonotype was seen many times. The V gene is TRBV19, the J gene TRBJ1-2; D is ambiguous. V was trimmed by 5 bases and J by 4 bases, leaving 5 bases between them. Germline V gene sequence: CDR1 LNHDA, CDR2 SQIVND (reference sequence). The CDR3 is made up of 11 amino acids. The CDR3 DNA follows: TGTGCCAGTAGTTGGGGCTATGGCTACACCTTC. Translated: CASSWGYGYTF.